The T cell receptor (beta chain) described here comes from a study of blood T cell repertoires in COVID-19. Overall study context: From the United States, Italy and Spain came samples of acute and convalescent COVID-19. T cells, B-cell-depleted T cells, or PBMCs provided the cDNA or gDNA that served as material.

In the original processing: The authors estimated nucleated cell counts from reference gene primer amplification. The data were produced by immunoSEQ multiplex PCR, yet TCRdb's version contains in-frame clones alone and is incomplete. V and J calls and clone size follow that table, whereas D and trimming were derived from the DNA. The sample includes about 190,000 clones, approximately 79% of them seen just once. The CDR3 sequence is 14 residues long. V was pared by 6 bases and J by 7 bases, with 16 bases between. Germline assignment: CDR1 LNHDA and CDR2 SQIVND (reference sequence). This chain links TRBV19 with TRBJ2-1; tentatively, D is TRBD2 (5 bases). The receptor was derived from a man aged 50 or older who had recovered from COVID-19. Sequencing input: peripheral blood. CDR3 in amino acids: CASRPGLVLNEQFF. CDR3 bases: TGTGCCAGTAGGCCCGGACTTGTTTTGAATGAGCAGTTCTTC.